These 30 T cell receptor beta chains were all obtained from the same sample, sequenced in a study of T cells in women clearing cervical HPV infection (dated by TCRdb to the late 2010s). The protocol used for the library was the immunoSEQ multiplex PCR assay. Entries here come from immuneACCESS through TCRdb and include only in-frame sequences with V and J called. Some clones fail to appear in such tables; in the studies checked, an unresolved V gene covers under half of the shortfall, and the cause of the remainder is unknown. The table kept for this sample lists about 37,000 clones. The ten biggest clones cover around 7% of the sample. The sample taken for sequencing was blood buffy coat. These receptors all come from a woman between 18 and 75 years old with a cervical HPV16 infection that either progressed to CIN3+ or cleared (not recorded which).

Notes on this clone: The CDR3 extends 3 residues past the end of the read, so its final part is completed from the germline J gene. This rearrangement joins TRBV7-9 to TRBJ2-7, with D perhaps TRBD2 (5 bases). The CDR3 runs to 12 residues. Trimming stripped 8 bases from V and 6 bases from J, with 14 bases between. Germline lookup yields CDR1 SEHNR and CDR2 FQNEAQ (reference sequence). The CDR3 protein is CASLNIRGEQYF. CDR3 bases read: TGTGCCAGCTTAAATATACGGGGCGAG.

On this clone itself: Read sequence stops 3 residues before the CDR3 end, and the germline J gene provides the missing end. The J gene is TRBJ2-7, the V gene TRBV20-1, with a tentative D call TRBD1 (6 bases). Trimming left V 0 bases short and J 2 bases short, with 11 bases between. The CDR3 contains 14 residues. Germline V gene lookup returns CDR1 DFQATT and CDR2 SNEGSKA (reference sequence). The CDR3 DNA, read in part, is TGCAGTGCTAGAGATCTATCAGGGGCCTACGAG. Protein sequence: CSARDLSGAYE. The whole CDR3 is CSARDLSGAYEQYF.

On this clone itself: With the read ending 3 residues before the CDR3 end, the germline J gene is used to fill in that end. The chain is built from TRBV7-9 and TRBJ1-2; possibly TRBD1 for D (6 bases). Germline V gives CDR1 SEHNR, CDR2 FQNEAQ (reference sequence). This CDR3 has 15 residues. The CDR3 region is CASSLAVGGGDDYTF. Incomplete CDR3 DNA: TGTGCCAGCAGCTTAGCGGTGGGAGGGGGGGACGAC. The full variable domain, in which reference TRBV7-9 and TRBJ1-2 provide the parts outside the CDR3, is DTGVSQNPRHKITKRGQNVTFRCDPISEHNRLYWYRQTLGQGPEFLTYFQNEAQLEKSRLLSDRFSAERPKGSFSTLEIQRTEQGDSAMYLCASSLAVGGGDDYTFGSGTRLTVV.

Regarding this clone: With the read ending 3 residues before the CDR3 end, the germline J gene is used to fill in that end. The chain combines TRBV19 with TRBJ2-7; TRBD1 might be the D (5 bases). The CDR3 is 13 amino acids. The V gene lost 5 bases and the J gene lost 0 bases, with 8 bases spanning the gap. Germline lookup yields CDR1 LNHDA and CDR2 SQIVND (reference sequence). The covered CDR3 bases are TGTGCCAGTAGTGGACAAGCCTCCTACGAG. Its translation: CASSGQASYE. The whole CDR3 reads CASSGQASYEQYF.

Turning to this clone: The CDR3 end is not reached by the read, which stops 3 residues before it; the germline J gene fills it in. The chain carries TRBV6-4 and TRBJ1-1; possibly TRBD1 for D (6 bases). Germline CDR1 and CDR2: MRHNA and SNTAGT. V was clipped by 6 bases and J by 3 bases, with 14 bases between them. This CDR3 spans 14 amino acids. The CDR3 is CASRTGPEDTEAFF. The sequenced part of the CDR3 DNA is TGTGCCAGCAGAACAGGGCCTGAGGACACTGAA.

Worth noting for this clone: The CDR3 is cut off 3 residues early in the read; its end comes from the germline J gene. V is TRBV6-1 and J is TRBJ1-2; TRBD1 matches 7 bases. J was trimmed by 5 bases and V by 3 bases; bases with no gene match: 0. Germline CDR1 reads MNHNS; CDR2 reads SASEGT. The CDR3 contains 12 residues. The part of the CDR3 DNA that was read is TGTGCCAGCAGTGAGGGACAGTATGGC. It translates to CASSEGQYG. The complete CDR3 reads CASSEGQYGYTF.

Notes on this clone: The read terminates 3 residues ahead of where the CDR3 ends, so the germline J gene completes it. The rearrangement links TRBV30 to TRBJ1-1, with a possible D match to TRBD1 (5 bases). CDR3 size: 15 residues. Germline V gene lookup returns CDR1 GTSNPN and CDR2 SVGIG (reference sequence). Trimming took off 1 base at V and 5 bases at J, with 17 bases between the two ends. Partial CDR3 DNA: TGTGCCTGGAGTGAGGGGCCTCGTCCAATAACTGAA. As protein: CAWSEGPRPITE. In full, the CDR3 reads CAWSEGPRPITEAFF.

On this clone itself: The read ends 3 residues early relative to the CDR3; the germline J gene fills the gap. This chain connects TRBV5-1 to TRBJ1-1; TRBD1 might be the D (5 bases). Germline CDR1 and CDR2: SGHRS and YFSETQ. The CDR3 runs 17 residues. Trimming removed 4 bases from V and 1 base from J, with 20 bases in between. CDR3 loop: CASSLERDSAENTEAFF. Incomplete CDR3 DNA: TGCGCCAGCAGCCTGGAACGGGACTCCGCGGAGAACACTGAA.

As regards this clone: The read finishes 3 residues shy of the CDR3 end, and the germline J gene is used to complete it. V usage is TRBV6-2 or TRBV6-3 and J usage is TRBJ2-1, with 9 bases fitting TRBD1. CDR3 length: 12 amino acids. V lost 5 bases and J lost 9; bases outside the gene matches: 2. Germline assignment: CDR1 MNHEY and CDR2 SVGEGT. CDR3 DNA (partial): TGTGCCAGCAGTCGACAGGGGGGTGAG. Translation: CASSRQGGE. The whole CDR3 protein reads CASSRQGGEQFF.

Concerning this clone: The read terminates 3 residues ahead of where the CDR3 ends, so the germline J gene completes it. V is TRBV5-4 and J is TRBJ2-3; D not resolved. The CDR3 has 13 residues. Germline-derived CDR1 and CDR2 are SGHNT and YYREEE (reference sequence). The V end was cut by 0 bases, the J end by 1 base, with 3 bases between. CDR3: CASSLGGTDTQYF. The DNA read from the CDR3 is TGTGCCAGCAGCTTGGGCGGCACAGATACG.

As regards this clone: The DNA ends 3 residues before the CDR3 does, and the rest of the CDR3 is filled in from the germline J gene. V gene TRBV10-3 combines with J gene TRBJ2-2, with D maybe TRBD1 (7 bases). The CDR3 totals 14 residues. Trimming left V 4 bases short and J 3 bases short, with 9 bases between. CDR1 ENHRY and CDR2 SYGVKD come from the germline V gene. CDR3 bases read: TGTGCCATCAGTGGCAGGGGGGACACCGGGGAG. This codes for CAISGRGDTGE. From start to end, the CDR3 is CAISGRGDTGELFF.

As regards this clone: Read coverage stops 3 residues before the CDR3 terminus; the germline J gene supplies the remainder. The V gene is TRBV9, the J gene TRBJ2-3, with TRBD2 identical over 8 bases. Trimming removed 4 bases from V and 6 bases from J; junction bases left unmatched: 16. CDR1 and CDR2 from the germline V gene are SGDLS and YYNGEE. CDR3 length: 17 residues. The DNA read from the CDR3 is TGTGCCAGCAGCTATAGAGGGGTGAGCGGGGGTTCTGATACG. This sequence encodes CASSYRGVSGGSDT. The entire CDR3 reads CASSYRGVSGGSDTQYF.

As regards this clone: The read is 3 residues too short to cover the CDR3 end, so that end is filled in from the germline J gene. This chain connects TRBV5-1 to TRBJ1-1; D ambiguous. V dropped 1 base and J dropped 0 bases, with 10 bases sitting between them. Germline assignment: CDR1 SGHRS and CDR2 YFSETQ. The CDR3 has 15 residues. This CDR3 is CASSLYRSMNTEAFF. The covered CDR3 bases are TGCGCCAGCAGCTTGTATCGCAGTATGAACACTGAA.

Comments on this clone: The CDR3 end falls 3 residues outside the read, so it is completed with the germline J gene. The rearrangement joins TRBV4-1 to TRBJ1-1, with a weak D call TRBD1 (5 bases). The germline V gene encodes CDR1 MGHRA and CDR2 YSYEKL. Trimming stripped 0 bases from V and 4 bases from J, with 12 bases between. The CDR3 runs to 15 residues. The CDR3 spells CASSQDAGGATEAFF. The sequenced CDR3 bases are TGCGCCAGCAGCCAAGACGCCGGGGGTGCCACTGAA.

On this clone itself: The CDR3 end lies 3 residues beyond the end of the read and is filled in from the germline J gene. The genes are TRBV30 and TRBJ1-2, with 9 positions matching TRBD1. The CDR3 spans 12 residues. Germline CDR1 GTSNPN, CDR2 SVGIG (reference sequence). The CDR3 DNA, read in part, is TGTGCCTGCAGACAGGGGGTGAGGGGC. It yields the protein CACRQGVRG. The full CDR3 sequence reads CACRQGVRGYTF.

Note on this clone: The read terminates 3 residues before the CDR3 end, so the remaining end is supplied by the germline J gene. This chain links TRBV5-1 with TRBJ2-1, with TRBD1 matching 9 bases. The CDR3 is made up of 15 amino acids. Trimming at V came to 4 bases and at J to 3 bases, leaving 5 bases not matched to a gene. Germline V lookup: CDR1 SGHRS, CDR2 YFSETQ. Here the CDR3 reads CASSQQGALYNEQFF. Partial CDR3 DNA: TGCGCCAGCAGCCAACAGGGGGCCCTCTACAATGAG.

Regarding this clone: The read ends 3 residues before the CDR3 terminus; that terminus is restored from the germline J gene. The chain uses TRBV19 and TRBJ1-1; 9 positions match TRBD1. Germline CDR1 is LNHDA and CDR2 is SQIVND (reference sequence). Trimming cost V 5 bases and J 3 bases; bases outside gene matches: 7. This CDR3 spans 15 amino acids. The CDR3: CASSYRTGADTEAFF. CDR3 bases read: TGTGCCAGTAGTTACAGGACAGGGGCAGACACTGAA.

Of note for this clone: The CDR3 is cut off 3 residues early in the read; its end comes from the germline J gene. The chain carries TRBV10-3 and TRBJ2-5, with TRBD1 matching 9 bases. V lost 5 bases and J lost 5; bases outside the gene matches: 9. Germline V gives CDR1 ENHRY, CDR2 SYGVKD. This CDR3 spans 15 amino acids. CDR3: CAISNTGGAEETQYF. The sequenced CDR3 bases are TGTGCCATCAGTAATACAGGGGGCGCGGAGGAGACC.

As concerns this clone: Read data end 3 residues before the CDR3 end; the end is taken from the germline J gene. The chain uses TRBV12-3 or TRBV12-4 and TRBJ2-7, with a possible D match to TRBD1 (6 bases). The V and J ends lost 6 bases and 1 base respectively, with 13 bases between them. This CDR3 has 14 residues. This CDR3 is CASRGDTQSYEQYF. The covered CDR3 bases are TGTGCCAGCAGGGGGGACACACAATCCTACGAG.

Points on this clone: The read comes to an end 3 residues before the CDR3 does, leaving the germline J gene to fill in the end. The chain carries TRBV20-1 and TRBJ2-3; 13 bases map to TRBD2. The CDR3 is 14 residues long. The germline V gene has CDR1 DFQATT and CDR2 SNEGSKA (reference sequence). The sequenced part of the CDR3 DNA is TGCAGTCTGATGGGGACTAGCGGGGCCCTGGCG. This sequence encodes CSLMGTSGALA. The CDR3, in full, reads CSLMGTSGALAQYF.

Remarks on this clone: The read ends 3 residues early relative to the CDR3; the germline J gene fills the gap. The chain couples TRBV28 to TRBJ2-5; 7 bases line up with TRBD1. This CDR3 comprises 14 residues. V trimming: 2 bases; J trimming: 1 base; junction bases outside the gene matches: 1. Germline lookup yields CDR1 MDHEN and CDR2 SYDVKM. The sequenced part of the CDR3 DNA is TGTGCCAGCAGTTTAGGACAGGTCCAAGAGACC. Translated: CASSLGQVQET. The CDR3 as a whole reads CASSLGQVQETQYF.

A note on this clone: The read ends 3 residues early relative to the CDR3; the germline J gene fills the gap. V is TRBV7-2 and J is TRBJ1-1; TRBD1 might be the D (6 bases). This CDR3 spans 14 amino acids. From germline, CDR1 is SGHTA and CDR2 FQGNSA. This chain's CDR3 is CASSLGRGTDTAFF. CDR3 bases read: TGTGCCAGCAGCTTAGGCAGGGGCACAGATACG.

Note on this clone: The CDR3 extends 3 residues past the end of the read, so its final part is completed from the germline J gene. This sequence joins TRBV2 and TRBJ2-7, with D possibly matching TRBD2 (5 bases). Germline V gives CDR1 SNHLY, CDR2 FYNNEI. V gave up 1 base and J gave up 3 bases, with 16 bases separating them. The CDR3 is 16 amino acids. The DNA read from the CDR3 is TGTGCCAGCAGTGAAGGAGGGCAGCAAGATATCTACGAG. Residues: CASSEGGQQDIYE. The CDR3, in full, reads CASSEGGQQDIYEQYF.

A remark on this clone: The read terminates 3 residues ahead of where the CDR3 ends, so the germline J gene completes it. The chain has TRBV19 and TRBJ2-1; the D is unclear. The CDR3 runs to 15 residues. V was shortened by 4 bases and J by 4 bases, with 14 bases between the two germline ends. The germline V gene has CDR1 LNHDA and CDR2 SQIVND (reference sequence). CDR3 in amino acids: CASSTSSASYNEQFF. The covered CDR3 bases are TGTGCCAGTAGTACTAGTTCAGCTTCTTACAATGAG. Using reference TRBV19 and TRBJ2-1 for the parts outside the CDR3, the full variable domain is DGGITQSPKYLFRKEGQNVTLSCEQNLNHDAMYWYRQDPGQGLRLIYYSQIVNDFQKGDIAEGYSVSREKKESFPLTVTSAQKNPTAFYLCASSTSSASYNEQFFGPGTRLTVL.

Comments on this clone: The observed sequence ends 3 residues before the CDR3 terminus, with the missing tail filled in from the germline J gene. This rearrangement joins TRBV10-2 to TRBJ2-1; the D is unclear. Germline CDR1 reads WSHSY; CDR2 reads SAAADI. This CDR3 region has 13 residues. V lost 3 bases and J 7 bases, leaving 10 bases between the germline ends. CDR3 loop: CASSETEKNEQFF. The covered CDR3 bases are TGCGCCAGCAGTGAAACAGAAAAGAATGAG.

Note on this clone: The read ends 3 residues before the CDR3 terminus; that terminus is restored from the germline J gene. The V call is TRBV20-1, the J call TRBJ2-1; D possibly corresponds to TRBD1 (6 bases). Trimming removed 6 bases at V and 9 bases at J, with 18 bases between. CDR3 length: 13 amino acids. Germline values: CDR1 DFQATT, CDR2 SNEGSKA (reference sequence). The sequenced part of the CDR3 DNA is TGCAGTGCACCTGGGACATTTTCAAGTGAG. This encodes CSAPGTFSSE. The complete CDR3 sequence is CSAPGTFSSEQFF.

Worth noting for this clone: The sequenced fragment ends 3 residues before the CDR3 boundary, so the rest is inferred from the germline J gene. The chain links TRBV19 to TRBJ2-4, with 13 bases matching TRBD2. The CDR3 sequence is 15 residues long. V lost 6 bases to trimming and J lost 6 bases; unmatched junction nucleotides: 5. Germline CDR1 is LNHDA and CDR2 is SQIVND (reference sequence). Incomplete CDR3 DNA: TGTGCCAGTAGGCCCGGGACTAGCGGGATAAACATT. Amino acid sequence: CASRPGTSGINI. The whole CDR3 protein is CASRPGTSGINIQYF.

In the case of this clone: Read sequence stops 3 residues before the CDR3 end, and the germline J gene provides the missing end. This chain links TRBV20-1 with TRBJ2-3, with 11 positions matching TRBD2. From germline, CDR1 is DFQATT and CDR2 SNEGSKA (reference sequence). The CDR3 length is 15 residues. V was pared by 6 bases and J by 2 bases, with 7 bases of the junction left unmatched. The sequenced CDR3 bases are TGCAGTGCCGTTCGACTAGCGGGATACACAGATACG. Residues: CSAVRLAGYTDT. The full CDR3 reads CSAVRLAGYTDTQYF.

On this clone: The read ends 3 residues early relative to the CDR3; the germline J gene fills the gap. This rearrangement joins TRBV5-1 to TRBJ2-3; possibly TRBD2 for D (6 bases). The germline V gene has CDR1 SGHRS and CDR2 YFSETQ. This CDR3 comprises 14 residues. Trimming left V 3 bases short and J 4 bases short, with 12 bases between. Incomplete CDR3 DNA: TGCGCCAGCAGCTCCGGACTAATCGCAGATACG. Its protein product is CASSSGLIADT. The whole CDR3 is CASSSGLIADTQYF.

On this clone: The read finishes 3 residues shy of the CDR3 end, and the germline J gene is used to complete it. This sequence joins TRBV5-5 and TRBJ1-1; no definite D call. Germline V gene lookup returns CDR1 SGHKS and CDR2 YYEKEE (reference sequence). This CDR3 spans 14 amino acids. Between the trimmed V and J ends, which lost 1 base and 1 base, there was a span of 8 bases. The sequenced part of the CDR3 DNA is TGTGCCAGCAGCTTGTGGGCAGAGAACACTGAA. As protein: CASSLWAENTE. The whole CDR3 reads CASSLWAENTEAFF.